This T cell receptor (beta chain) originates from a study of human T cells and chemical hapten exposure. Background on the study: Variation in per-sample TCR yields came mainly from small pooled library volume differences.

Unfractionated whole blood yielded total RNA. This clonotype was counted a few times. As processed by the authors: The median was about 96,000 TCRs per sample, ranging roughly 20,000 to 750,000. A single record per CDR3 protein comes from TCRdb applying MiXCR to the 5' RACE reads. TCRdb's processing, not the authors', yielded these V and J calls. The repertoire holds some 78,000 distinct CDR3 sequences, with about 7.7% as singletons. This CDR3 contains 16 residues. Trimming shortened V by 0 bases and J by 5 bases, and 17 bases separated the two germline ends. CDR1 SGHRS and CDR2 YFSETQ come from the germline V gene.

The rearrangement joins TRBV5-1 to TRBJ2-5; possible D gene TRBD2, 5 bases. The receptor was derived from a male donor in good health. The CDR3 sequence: CASSLGGSRGSETQYF. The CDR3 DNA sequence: TGCGCCAGCAGCTTGGGGGGATCCCGAGGGAGCGAGACCCAGTACTTC.